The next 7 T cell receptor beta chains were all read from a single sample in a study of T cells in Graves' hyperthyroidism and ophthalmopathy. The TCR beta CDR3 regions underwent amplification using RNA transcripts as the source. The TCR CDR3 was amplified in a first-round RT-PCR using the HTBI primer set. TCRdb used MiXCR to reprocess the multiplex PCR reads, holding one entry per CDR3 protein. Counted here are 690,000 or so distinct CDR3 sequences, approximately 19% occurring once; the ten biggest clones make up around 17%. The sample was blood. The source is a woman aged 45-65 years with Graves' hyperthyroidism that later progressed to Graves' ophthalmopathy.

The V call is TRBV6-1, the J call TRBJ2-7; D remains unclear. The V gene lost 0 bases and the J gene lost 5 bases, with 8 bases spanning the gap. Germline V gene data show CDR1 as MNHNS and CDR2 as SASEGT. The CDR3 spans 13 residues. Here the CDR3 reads CASSEANSNEQYF. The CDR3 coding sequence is TGTGCCAGCAGTGAAGCTAACTCAAACGAGCAGTACTTC.

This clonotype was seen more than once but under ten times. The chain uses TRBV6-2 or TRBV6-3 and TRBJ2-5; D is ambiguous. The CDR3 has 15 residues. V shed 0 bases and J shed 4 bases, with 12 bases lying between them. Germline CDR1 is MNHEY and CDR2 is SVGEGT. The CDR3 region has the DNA TGTGCCAGCAGTTACTCAGTGCAGGCCAGAGAGACCCAGTACTTC. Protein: CASSYSVQARETQYF.

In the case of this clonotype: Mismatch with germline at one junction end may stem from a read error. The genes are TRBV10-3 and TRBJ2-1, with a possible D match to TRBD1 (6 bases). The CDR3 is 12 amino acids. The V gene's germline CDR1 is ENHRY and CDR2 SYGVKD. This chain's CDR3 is CAIAPSDSEQFF. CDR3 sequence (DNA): TGCGCCATCGCCCCGTCGGACAGTGAGCAGTTCTTC.

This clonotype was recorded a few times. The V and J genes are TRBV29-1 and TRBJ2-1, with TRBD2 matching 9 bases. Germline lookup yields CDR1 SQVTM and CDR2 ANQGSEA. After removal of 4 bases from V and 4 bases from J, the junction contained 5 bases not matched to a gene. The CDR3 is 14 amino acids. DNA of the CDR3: TGCAGCGTTGTCGGTAGCGGGGGTTACAATGAGCAGTTCTTC. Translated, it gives CSVVGSGGYNEQFF.

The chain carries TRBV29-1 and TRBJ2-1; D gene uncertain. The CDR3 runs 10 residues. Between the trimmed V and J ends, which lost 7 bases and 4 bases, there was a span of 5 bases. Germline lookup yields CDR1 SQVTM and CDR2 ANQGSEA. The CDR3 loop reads CSGRYNEQFF. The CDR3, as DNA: TGCAGCGGCCGGTACAATGAGCAGTTCTTC.

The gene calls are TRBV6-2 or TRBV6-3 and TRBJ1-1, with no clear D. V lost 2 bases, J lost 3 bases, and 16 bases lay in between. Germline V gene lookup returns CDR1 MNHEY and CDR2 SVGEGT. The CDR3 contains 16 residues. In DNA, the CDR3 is TGTGCCAGCAGTTACGGCCTAGGGTTCCAGGACACTGAAGCTTTCTTT. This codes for CASSYGLGFQDTEAFF.

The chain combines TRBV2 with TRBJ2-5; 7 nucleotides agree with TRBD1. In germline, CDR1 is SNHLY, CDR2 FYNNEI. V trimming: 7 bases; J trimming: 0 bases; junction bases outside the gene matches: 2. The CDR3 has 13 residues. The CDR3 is CASTGQYQETQYF. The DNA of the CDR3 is TGTGCCAGCACGGGACAGTACCAAGAGACCCAGTACTTC. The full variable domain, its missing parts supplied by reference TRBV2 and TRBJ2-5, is EPEVTQTPSHQVTQMGQEVILRCVPISNHLYFYWYRQILGQKVEFLVSFYNNEISEKSEIFDDQFSVERPDGSNFTLKIRSTKLEDSAMYFCASTGQYQETQYFGPGTRLLVL.